These 24 T cell receptor beta chains were sequenced from one sample in a study of identical twins. One entry per CDR3 protein results from TCRdb running MiXCR on the 5' RACE reads. In the table there are some 240,000 distinct CDR3 sequences, roughly a tenth of which are singletons. Sequenced input: memory T cells sorted from blood. These receptor sequences come from a man aged 50 to 60 in good health.

This clonotype was counted ten times or more. V usage is TRBV27 and J usage is TRBJ1-2; D may be TRBD1 (6 bases). CDR3 length: 14 amino acids. V was clipped by 6 bases and J by 3 bases, with 14 bases between them. Per the germline V gene, CDR1 is MNHEY and CDR2 is SMNVEV (reference sequence). The CDR3 sequence is CASSRRQEDYGYTF. As DNA, the CDR3 is TGTGCCAGCAGCAGAAGACAGGAAGACTATGGCTACACCTTC.

This clonotype was seen repeatedly, ten times or more. The chain combines TRBV7-3 with TRBJ2-1; no clear D gene. CDR3 length: 13 amino acids. The germline CDR1 and CDR2 sequences are SGHTA and FQGTGA. The ends were cut back, 0 bases at V and 9 bases at J, with 9 bases in the middle. CDR3 bases: TGTGCCAGCAGCTTAACGCCTAGTGGTGAGCAGTTCTTC. It codes for CASSLTPSGEQFF.

This clonotype was observed at least ten times. The chain joins TRBV27 to TRBJ2-7, with 8 bases matching TRBD2. The CDR3 sequence is 15 residues long. The trim removed 3 bases at V and 2 bases at J, leaving 6 bases unmatched. Germline V gives CDR1 MNHEY, CDR2 SMNVEV (reference sequence). In DNA form, the CDR3 reads TGTGCCAGCAGTTTCAGTAGCGGGGAAACCTACGAGCAGTACTTC. Amino acids: CASSFSSGETYEQYF.

The chain couples TRBV3-1 to TRBJ2-7, with 10 bases lining up with TRBD2. The germline gives CDR1 LGHDT, CDR2 YNNKEL (reference sequence). The CDR3 extends over 15 amino acids. The ends lost 1 base at V and 6 bases at J; junction bases unmatched: 6. Here the CDR3 DNA reads TGTGCCAGCAGCCAAGTCAGCGGGAGGGCCACCGAGCAGTACTTC. It yields the protein CASSQVSGRATEQYF.

This clonotype has a count of ten or more. The chain couples TRBV24-1 to TRBJ2-4; possible D gene TRBD2, 6 bases. The CDR3 covers 15 residues. The V gene lost 3 bases and the J gene lost 4 bases, with 12 bases spanning the gap. Germline V gene sequence: CDR1 KGHDR, CDR2 SFDVKD. The CDR3 loop is CATSDAREPKNIQYF. CDR3 sequence (DNA): TGTGCCACCAGTGATGCCCGGGAGCCTAAAAACATTCAGTACTTC.

This sequence joins TRBV20-1 and TRBJ2-7, with 7 bases aligning to TRBD1. Trimming cost V 4 bases and J 2 bases; bases outside gene matches: 2. Per germline, CDR1 DFQATT and CDR2 SNEGSKA (reference sequence). There are 12 residues in the CDR3. CDR3 amino acids: CSAKGQTYEQYF. The CDR3 DNA is TGCAGTGCTAAGGGACAGACCTACGAGCAGTACTTC.

The chain carries TRBV27 and TRBJ1-3; 7 bases are shared with TRBD1. Looked up from germline, CDR1 is MNHEY and CDR2 is SMNVEV (reference sequence). This CDR3 is 19 amino acids long. V lost 6 bases to trimming and J lost 1 base; unmatched junction nucleotides: 18. CDR3 sequence reads: CASSLWSPGQTFSGNTIYF. The CDR3 nucleotides read TGTGCCAGCAGCCTTTGGTCTCCGGGACAGACCTTTTCTGGAAACACCATATATTTT.

The chain employs TRBV12-3 or TRBV12-4 and TRBJ2-3, with D maybe TRBD1 (6 bases). This CDR3 contains 13 residues. The V gene lost 6 bases and the J gene lost 2 bases, with 9 bases spanning the gap. The CDR3 nucleotides are TGTGCCAGCAGAGGGGGAACCACAGATACGCAGTATTTT. Its translation is CASRGGTTDTQYF.

This clonotype was seen ten or more times. The chain employs TRBV5-1 and TRBJ2-7; the D is unclear. Trimming cost V 0 bases and J 7 bases, with 11 bases left between them. The CDR3 consists of 13 residues. Germline lookup yields CDR1 SGHRS and CDR2 YFSETQ. CDR3 loop: CASSLERQAEQYF. The CDR3, as DNA: TGCGCCAGCAGCTTGGAAAGGCAGGCGGAGCAGTACTTC.

In its sample, this clonotype was seen a few times. The chain combines TRBV2 with TRBJ2-5; either TRBD1 or TRBD2 may supply D (5 bases each). Germline V gene data show CDR1 as SNHLY and CDR2 as FYNNEI. The CDR3 consists of 14 residues. V was clipped by 7 bases and J by 1 base, with 13 bases between them. The CDR3 DNA reads TGTGCCAGCAATTATTTTGGGACCCAAGAGACCCAGTACTTC. Amino acids: CASNYFGTQETQYF.

The chain uses TRBV9 and TRBJ2-7; D might be TRBD2 (6 bases). The CDR3 runs to 14 residues. Germline assignment: CDR1 SGDLS and CDR2 YYNGEE. V was cut by 4 bases and J by 4 bases, with 15 bases left in between. The CDR3 sequence is CASSPEGRRYEQYF. For the CDR3, the DNA is TGTGCCAGCAGCCCCGAGGGGAGGAGATACGAGCAGTACTTC.

This clonotype was observed at least ten times. This sequence joins TRBV9 and TRBJ1-3, with D possibly TRBD1 on 5 matching bases. In germline, CDR1 is SGDLS, CDR2 YYNGEE. Between the trimmed V and J ends, which lost 0 bases and 5 bases, there was a span of 9 bases. This CDR3 spans 14 amino acids. The CDR3 coding sequence is TGTGCCAGCAGCGTAGAAGGGGCTCGAAACACCATATATTTT. Its translation: CASSVEGARNTIYF.

This clonotype was recorded many times. J is TRBJ1-6 and V is TRBV12-3 or TRBV12-4, with 9 bases fitting TRBD1. The CDR3 has 16 residues. The V and J ends lost 6 bases and 4 bases, in that order; junction bases with no gene match: 7. CDR3: CASRAGTGTYNSPLHF. DNA of the CDR3: TGTGCCAGCAGAGCCGGGACAGGGACTTATAATTCACCCCTCCACTTT.

The chain joins TRBV29-1 to TRBJ2-1; perhaps TRBD2 as D (6 bases). V lost 4 bases and J lost 5, with 12 bases in between. The CDR3 runs 13 residues. Germline-derived CDR1 and CDR2 are SQVTM and ANQGSEA. CDR3 residues: CSVAGWGDNEQFF. For the CDR3, the DNA is TGCAGCGTTGCTGGATGGGGGGACAATGAGCAGTTCTTC.

This clonotype has ten or more counts. The rearrangement links TRBV5-5 to TRBJ1-3, with D unresolved. V was cut by 4 bases and J by 1 base, with 18 bases left in between. The CDR3 consists of 17 residues. Germline CDR1 and CDR2: SGHKS and YYEKEE (reference sequence). For the CDR3, the DNA is TGTGCCAGCAGCCCCAACCCAGGACGGGATTCTGGAAACACCATATATTTT. Amino acid sequence: CASSPNPGRDSGNTIYF.

This clonotype turned up a few times. The gene calls are TRBV20-1 and TRBJ2-2; 9 bases fit TRBD2. Germline assignment: CDR1 DFQATT and CDR2 SNEGSKA (reference sequence). The ends lost 0 bases at V and 4 bases at J; junction bases unmatched: 6. This CDR3 has 16 amino acids. CDR3 region: CSAREVAGALTGELFF. CDR3 DNA: TGCAGTGCTAGAGAGGTAGCGGGGGCCCTCACCGGGGAGCTGTTTTTT.

V is TRBV20-1 and J is TRBJ2-1; TRBD2 matches at 10 bases. The CDR3 sequence is 17 residues long. Germline V gives CDR1 DFQATT, CDR2 SNEGSKA (reference sequence). The J segment lost 2 bases and the V segment lost 0 bases, leaving 7 bases of the junction unmatched. CDR3: CSARDGASGSPYNEQFF. CDR3 bases: TGCAGTGCTAGAGACGGCGCTAGCGGGAGCCCCTACAATGAGCAGTTCTTC.

In its sample, this clonotype was seen many times. The chain joins TRBV4-2 to TRBJ2-1; TRBD1 aligns across 7 bases. CDR1 and CDR2 (germline): LGHNA, YNFKEQ. This CDR3 spans 15 amino acids. With V trimmed by 6 bases and J by 5 bases, 10 bases remained unmatched. CDR3 sequence reads: CASSKGTARNNEQFF. The CDR3 DNA is TGTGCCAGCAGTAAAGGGACAGCCCGTAACAATGAGCAGTTCTTC.

CDR3 in amino acids: CAWSVGRTARGNQPQHF. The CDR3, as DNA: TGTGCCTGGAGTGTAGGCCGGACAGCCCGGGGCAATCAGCCCCAGCATTTT. The V gene is TRBV30, the J gene TRBJ1-5; maybe TRBD1 (6 bases). V gave up 0 bases and J gave up 2 bases, with 17 bases separating them. The CDR3 length is 17 residues. Germline loops: CDR1 GTSNPN, CDR2 SVGIG (reference sequence). The complete variable domain, with remaining parts taken from reference TRBV30 and TRBJ1-5, reads SQTIHQWPATLVQPVGSPLSLECTVEGTSNPNLYWYRQAAGRGLQLLFYSVGIGQISSEVPQNLSASRPQDRQFILSSKKLLLSDSGFYLCAWSVGRTARGNQPQHFGDGTRLSIL.

This clonotype was detected ten times or more. This CDR3 is CSALDAVAFSTDTQYF. Here the CDR3 DNA reads TGCAGTGCTTTAGACGCGGTAGCGTTTAGCACAGATACGCAGTATTTT. The chain recombines TRBV20-1 with TRBJ2-3; D is perhaps TRBD2 (5 bases). This CDR3 is built from 16 residues. Trimming took off 5 bases at V and 0 bases at J, with 18 bases between the two ends. CDR1 and CDR2 from the germline V gene are DFQATT and SNEGSKA (reference sequence).

This clonotype was counted between two and nine times. J is TRBJ2-2 and V is TRBV11-2; D may match TRBD1 or TRBD2 (5 bases each). V lost 1 base and J lost 5, with 14 bases in between. The CDR3 contains 16 residues. CDR1 SGHAT and CDR2 FQNNGV come from the germline V gene. CDR3 amino acids: CASSLAGRFLTGELFF. DNA of the CDR3: TGTGCCAGCAGCTTAGCGGGGCGTTTTCTGACCGGGGAGCTGTTTTTT.

This clonotype was seen ten or more times. CDR3 in amino acids: CASSLAGGGYEQYF. CDR3 coding DNA: TGTGCCAGCAGTTTAGCGGGAGGGGGCTACGAGCAGTACTTC. The chain combines TRBV12-3 or TRBV12-4 with TRBJ2-7; the D gene is possibly TRBD2 (7 bases). Deletions cut 0 bases from V and 3 bases from J, with 9 bases between. The CDR3 has 14 amino acids.

This clonotype appeared many times. The rearrangement uses TRBV7-2 and TRBJ2-5, with D perhaps matching TRBD2 (6 bases). V gave up 4 bases and J gave up 9 bases, with 12 bases separating them. The V gene's germline CDR1 is SGHTA and CDR2 FQGNSA. This CDR3 is built from 12 residues. The CDR3: CASSSRGGAQYF. DNA for the CDR3: TGTGCCAGCAGCTCTAGGGGCGGGGCCCAGTACTTC.

This clonotype was counted ten times or more. V usage is TRBV7-9 and J usage is TRBJ2-3, with 10 bases lining up with TRBD2. The CDR3 extends over 16 amino acids. Germline CDR1 and CDR2: SEHNR and FQNEAQ (reference sequence). V shed 3 bases, J shed 0 bases, and the junction held 3 bases outside the gene matches. The CDR3 region is CASSFLAGASTDTQYF. The DNA of the CDR3 is TGTGCCAGCAGCTTTCTAGCGGGAGCCAGCACAGATACGCAGTATTTT.